This section outlines one T cell receptor (beta chain) sequence together with its context. The sample contains more than one DNA sequence encoding this CDR3. The CDR3 runs 15 residues. V was clipped by 3 bases and J by 0 bases; unmatched bases: 2. Germline loops: CDR1 LGHNA, CDR2 YNFKEQ. The source of the sample is a study of shared clonotypes between healthy human individuals. In the sorted-subset replicate PCRs, 200 ng DNA, around 30,000 T cell genomes, was used. TCRdb's table, derived via immunoSEQ multiplex PCR, lists solely in-frame clones and lacks some. In the table there are millions of clones, approximately 93% of which are singletons.

The chain carries TRBV4-2 and TRBJ2-1; the match to TRBD1 covers 7 bases. This TCR came from a man between 18 and 29 years old in good health. Some clones in this sample may be carry-over from other donors' samples. The sequenced sample was naive CD4+ T cells from PBMCs. Subset here: CD45RA+ positively selected. This chain's CDR3 is CASSQDRSSYNEQFF. In DNA form, the CDR3 reads TGTGCCAGCAGCCAGGACAGGAGCTCCTACAATGAGCAGTTCTTC.